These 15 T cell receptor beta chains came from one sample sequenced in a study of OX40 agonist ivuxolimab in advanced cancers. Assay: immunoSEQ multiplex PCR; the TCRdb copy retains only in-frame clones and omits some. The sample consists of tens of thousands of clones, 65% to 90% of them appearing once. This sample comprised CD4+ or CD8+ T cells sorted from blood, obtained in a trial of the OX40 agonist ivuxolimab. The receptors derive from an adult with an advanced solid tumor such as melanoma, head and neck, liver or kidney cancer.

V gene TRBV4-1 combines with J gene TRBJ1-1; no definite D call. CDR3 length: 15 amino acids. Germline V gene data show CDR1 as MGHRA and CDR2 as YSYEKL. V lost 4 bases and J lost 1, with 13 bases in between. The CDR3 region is CASSPLPQKNTEAFF. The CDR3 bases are TGCGCCAGCAGCCCCCTCCCACAGAAGAACACTGAAGCTTTCTTT.

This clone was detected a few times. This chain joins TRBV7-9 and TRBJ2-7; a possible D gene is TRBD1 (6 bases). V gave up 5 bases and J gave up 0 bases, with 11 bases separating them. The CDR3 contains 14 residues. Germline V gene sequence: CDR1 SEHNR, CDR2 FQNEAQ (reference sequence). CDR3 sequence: CASSPTGLSYEQYF. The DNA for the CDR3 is TGTGCCAGCAGCCCGACAGGCCTCTCCTACGAGCAGTACTTC.

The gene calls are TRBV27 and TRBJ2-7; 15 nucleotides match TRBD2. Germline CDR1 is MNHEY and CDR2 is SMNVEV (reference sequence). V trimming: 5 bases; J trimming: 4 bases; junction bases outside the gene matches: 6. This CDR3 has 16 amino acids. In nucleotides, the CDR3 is TGTGCCAGCAGTACAGGGACTAGCGGGAGGTTATACGAGCAGTACTTC. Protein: CASSTGTSGRLYEQYF.

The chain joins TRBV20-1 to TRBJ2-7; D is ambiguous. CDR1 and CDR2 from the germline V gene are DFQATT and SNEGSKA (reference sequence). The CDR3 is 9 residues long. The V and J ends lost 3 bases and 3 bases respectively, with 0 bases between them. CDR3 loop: CSASYEQYF. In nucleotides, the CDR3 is TGCAGTGCTAGCTACGAGCAGTACTTC.

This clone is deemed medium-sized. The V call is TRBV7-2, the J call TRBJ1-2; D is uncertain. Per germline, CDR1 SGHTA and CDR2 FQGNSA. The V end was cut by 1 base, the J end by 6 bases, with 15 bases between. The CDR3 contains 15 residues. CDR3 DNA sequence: TGTGCCAGCAGCTTAGAGGTACAGATCCTTCATGGCTACACCTTC. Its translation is CASSLEVQILHGYTF.

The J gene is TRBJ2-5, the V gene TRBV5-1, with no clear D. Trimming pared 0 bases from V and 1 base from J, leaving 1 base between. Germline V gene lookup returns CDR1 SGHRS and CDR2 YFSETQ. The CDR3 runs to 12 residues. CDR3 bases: TGCGCCAGCAGCTTGGGCCAAGAGACCCAGTACTTC. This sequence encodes CASSLGQETQYF.

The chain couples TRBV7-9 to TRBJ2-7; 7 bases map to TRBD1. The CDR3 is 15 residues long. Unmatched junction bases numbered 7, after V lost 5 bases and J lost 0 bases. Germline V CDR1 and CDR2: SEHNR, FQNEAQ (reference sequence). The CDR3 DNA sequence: TGTGCCAGCAGCCTTGGACAGGACGCCTCCTACGAGCAGTACTTC. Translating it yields CASSLGQDASYEQYF.

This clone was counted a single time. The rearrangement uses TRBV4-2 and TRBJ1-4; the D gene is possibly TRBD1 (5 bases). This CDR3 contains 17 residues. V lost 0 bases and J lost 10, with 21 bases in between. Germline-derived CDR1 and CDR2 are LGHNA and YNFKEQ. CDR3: CASSQEDQGVLVGKLFF. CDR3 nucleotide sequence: TGTGCCAGCAGCCAAGAAGATCAGGGTGTTCTTGTCGGAAAACTGTTTTTT.

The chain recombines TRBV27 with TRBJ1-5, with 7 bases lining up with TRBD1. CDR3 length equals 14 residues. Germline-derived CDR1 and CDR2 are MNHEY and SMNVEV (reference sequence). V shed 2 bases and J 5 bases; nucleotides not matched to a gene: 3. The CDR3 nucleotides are TGTGCCAGCAGTTTACGACAGGGAGATCAGCCCCAGCATTTT. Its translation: CASSLRQGDQPQHF.

The CDR3 sequence: CASSVRDNYEQYF. The DNA of the CDR3 is TGTGCCAGCAGCGTAAGGGACAACTACGAGCAGTACTTC. The V and J genes are TRBV9 and TRBJ2-7; possible D gene TRBD1, 6 bases. V was pared by 1 base and J by 3 bases, with 8 bases between. Germline-derived CDR1 and CDR2 are SGDLS and YYNGEE. CDR3 length equals 13 residues. The full variable domain, its missing parts supplied by reference TRBV9 and TRBJ2-7, is DSGVTQTPKHLITATGQRVTLRCSPRSGDLSVYWYQQSLDQGLQFLIQYYNGEERAKGNILERFSAQQFPDLHSELNLSSLELGDSALYFCASSVRDNYEQYFGPGTRLTVT.

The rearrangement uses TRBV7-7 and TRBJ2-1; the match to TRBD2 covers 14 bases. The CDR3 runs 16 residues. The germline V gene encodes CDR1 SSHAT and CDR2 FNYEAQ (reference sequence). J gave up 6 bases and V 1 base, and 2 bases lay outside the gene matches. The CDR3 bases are TGTGCCAGCAGCTTAGGGGGACTAGCGGGAGCCAATGAGCAGTTCTTC. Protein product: CASSLGGLAGANEQFF.

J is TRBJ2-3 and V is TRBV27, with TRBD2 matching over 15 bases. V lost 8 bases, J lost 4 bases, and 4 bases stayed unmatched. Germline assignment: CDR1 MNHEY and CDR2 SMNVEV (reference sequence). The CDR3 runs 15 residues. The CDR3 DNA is TGTGCCAGCCTAAGGACTAGCGGGAGGGCAGATACGCAGTATTTT. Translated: CASLRTSGRADTQYF.

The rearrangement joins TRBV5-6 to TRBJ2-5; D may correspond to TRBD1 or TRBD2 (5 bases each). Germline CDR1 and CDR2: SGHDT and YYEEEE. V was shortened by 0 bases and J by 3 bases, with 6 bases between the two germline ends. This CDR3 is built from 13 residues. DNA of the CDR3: TGTGCCAGCAGCTTGGGAGGGGAAGAGACCCAGTACTTC. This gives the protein CASSLGGEETQYF.

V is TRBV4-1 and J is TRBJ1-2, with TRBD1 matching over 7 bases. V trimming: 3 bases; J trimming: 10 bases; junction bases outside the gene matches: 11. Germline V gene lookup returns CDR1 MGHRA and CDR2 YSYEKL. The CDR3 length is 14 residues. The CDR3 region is CASSHSDRAVAYTF. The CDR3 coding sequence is TGCGCCAGCAGCCATTCCGACAGGGCAGTGGCCTACACCTTC.

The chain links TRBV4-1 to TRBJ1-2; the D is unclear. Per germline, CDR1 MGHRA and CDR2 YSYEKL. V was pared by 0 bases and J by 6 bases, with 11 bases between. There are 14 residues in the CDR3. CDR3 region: CASSQDSLPDGYTF. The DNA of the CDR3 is TGCGCCAGCAGCCAAGATAGCCTCCCTGATGGCTACACCTTC.